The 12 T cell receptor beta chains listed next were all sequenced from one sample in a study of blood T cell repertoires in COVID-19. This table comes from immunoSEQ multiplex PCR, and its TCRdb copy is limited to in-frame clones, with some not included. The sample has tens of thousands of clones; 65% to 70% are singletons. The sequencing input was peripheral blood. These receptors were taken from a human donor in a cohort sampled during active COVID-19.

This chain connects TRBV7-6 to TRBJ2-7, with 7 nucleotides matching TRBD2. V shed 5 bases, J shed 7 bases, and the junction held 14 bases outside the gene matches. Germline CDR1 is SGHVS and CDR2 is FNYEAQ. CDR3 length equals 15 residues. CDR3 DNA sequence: TGTGCCAGCAGCGCCTTTGAGGCGGGAGACGGAGAGCAGTACTTC. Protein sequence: CASSAFEAGDGEQYF. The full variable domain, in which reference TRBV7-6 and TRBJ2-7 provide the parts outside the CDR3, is GAGVSQSPRYKVTKRGQDVALRCDPISGHVSLYWYRQALGQGPEFLTYFNYEAQQDKSGLPNDRFSAERPEGSISTLTIQRTEQRDSAMYRCASSAFEAGDGEQYFGPGTRLTVT.

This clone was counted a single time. CDR3 bases: TGTGCCAGCAGCTGGGGGACAGGGGGCAATCAGCCCCAGCATTTT. It is translated as CASSWGTGGNQPQHF. V and J are TRBV5-6 and TRBJ1-5; 10 positions agree with TRBD1. V trimming: 3 bases; J trimming: 2 bases; junction bases outside the gene matches: 2. The germline V gene encodes CDR1 SGHDT and CDR2 YYEEEE. The CDR3 sequence is 15 residues long.

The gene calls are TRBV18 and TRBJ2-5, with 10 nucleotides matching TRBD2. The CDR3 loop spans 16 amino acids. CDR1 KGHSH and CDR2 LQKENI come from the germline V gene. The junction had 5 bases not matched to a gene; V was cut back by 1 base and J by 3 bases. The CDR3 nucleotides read TGTGCCAGCTCACCACAGCGACTAGCGGGCGAAGAGACCCAGTACTTC. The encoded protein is CASSPQRLAGEETQYF.

This CDR3 is CASSPLSDRQRSYEQYF. The CDR3 bases are TGTGCCAGCAGCCCACTCTCAGACAGGCAGAGGTCCTACGAGCAGTACTTC. V gene TRBV7-9 combines with J gene TRBJ2-7, with D possibly being TRBD1 (6 bases). Deletions cut 5 bases from V and 1 base from J, with 21 bases between. Germline V gives CDR1 SEHNR, CDR2 FQNEAQ (reference sequence). CDR3 size: 17 residues.

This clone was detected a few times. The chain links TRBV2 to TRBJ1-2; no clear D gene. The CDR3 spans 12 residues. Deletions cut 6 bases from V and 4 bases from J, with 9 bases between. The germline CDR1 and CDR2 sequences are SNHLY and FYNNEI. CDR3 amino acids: CASSRGTYGYTF. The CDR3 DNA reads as TGTGCCAGCAGCCGCGGTACCTATGGCTACACCTTC.

The CDR3 reads CASSPHQGPTGELFF. DNA for the CDR3: TGTGCCAGCAGCCCCCATCAGGGGCCCACCGGGGAGCTGTTTTTT. The genes are TRBV7-7 and TRBJ2-2; D is possibly TRBD1 (6 bases). Trimming cost V 5 bases and J 4 bases, with 14 bases left between them. Germline assignment: CDR1 SSHAT and CDR2 FNYEAQ (reference sequence). The CDR3 runs 15 residues.

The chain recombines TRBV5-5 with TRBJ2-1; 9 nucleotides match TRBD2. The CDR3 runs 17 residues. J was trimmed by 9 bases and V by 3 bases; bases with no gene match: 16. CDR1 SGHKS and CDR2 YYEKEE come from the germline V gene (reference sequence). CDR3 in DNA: TGTGCCAGCAGCTACCTCTTAGGCGGGAGGGCCCTCGGTGAGCAGTTCTTC. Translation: CASSYLLGGRALGEQFF.

The CDR3 DNA reads TGTGCCAGCTCAGTGGACAGGGGAGAGACCCAGTACTTC. This encodes CASSVDRGETQYF. The chain joins TRBV18 to TRBJ2-5; 9 nucleotides match TRBD1. V shed 5 bases and J 4 bases; nucleotides not matched to a gene: 2. The CDR3 spans 13 residues. Germline assignment: CDR1 KGHSH and CDR2 LQKENI.

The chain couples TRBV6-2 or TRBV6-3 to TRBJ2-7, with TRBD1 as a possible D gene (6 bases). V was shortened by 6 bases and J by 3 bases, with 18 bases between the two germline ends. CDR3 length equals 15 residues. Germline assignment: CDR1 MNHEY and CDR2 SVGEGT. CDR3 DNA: TGTGCCAGCAGCCATACGATGGGACAAAGCTACGAGCAGTACTTC. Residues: CASSHTMGQSYEQYF.

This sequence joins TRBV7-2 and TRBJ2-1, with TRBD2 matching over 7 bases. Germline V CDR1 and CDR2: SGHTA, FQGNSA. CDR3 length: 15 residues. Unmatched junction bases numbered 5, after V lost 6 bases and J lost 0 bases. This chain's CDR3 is CASRPSGSSYNEQFF. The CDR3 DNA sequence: TGTGCCAGCAGACCTAGCGGAAGCTCCTACAATGAGCAGTTCTTC.

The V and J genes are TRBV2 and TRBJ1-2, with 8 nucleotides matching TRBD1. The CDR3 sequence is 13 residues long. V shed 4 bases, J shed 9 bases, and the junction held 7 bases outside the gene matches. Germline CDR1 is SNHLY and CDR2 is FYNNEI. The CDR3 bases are TGTGCCAGCAGTGCAGACAGGGGCGGTCGCTACACCTTC. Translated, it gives CASSADRGGRYTF.

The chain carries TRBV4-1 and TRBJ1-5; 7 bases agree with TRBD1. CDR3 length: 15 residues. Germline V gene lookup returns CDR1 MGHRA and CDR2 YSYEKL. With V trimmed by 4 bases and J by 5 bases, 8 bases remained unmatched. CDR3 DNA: TGCGCCAGCAGCCCTACCCGACAGGGCGATCAGCCCCAGCATTTT. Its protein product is CASSPTRQGDQPQHF.